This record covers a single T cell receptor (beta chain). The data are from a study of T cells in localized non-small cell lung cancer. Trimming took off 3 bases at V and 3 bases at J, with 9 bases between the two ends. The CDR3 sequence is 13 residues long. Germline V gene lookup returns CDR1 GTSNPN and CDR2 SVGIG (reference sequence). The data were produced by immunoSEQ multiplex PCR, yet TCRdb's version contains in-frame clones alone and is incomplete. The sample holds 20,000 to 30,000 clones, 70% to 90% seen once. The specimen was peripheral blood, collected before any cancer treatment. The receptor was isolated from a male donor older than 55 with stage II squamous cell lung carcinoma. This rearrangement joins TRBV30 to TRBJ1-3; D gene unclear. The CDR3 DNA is TGTGCCTGGAGACTCGGGAGTGGAAACACCATATATTTT. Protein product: CAWRLGSGNTIYF.